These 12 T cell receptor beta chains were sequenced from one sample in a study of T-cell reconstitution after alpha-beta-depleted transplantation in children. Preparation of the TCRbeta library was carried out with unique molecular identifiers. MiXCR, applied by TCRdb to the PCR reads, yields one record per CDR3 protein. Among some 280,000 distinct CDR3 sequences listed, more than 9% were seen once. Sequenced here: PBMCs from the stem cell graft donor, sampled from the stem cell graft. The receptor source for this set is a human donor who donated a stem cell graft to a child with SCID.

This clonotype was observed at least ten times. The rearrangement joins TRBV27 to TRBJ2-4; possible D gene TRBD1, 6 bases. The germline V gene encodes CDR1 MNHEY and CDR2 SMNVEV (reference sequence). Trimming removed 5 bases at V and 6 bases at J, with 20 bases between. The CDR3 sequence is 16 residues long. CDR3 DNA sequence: TGTGCCAGCAGTCATCAGGCCCAGGGGTTATTAAACATTCAGTACTTC. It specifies CASSHQAQGLLNIQYF.

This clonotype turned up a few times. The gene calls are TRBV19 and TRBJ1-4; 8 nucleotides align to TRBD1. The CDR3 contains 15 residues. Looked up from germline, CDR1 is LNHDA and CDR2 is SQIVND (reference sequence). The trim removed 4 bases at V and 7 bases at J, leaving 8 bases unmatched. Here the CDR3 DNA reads TGTGCCAGTAGTACGACAGGGGAATCAAGTGAAAAACTGTTTTTT. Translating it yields CASSTTGESSEKLFF.

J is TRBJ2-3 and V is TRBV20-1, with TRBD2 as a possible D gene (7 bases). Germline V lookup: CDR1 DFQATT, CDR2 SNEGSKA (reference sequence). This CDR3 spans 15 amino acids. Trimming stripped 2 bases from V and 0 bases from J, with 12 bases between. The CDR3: CSARRGAVSTDTQYF. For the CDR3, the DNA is TGCAGTGCTAGACGGGGGGCGGTAAGCACAGATACGCAGTATTTT.

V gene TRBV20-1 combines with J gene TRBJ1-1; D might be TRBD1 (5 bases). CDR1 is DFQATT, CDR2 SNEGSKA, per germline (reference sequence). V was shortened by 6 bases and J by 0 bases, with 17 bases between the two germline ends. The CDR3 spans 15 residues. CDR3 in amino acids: CSARIGAGMNTEAFF. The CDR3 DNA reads TGCAGTGCCAGAATAGGGGCAGGGATGAACACTGAAGCTTTCTTT.

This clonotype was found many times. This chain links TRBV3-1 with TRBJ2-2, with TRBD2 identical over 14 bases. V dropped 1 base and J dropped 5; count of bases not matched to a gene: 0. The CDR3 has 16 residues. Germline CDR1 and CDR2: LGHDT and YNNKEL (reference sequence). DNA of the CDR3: TGTGCCAGCAGCCAAGGGACTAGCGGGGGGACCGGGGAGCTGTTTTTT. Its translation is CASSQGTSGGTGELFF.

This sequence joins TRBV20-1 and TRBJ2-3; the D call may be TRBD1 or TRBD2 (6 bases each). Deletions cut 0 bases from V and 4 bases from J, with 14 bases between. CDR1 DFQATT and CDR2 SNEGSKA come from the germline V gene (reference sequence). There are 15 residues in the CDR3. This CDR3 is CSARDYGGASDTQYF. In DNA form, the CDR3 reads TGCAGTGCTAGAGATTACGGGGGCGCGTCAGATACGCAGTATTTT.

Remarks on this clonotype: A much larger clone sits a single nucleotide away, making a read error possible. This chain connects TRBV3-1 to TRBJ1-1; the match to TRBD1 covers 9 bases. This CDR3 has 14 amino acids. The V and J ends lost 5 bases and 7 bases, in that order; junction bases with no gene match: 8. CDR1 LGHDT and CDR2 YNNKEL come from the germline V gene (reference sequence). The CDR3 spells CASSVQGANREAFF. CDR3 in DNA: TGTGCCAGCAGCGTACAGGGGGCGAACCGTGAAGCTTTCTTT.

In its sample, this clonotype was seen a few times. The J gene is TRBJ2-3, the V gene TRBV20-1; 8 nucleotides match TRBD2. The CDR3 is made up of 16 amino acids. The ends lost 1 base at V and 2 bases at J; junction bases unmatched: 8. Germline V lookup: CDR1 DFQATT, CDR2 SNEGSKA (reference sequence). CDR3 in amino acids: CSARVRRRGDTDTQYF. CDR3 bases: TGCAGTGCTAGAGTAAGAAGGCGGGGGGACACAGATACGCAGTATTTT.

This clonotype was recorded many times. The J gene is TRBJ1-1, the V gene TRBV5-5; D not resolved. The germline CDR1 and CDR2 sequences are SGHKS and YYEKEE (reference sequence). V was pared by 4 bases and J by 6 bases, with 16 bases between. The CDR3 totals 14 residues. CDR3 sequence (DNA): TGTGCCAGCAGCCCCTGGGGAGGAAGTGCTGAAGCTTTCTTT. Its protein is CASSPWGGSAEAFF.

The CDR3 sequence: CASSESGIFTKQYF. The CDR3 bases are TGTGCCAGCAGTGAATCTGGAATTTTCACCAAGCAGTACTTC. The chain has TRBV25-1 and TRBJ2-7; D remains ambiguous. Trimming removed 1 base from V and 8 bases from J, with 15 bases in between. From germline, CDR1 is MGHDK and CDR2 SYGVNS. CDR3 size: 14 residues.

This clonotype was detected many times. The chain's CDR3 is CASSPLGSALNSPLHF. As DNA, the CDR3 is TGTGCCAGCAGTCCCTTAGGCAGCGCTCTTAATTCACCCCTCCACTTT. The rearrangement links TRBV12-3 or TRBV12-4 to TRBJ1-6; D remains ambiguous. Trimming stripped 5 bases from V and 6 bases from J, with 17 bases between. CDR3 length equals 16 residues.

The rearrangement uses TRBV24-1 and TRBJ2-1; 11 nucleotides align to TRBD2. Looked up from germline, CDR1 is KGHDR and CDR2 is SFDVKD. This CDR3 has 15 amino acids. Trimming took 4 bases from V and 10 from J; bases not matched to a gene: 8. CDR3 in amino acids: CATSERSGGAGEQFF. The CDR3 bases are TGTGCCACCAGTGAGCGTAGCGGGGGGGCCGGCGAGCAGTTCTTC.